This T cell receptor beta chain was captured by sequencing in a study of neoadjuvant anti-PD-1 for oral cavity cancer. Study-level points and caveats: Pretreatment Treg/Th17 ratio correlated inversely with post-treatment tumor clonality.

The CDR3 extends over 13 amino acids. Trimming took 3 bases from V and 4 from J; bases not matched to a gene: 4. Germline V gene sequence: CDR1 SQVTM, CDR2 ANQGSEA. Time point defined: after neoadjuvant nivolumab, at surgical resection. Some clones are missing from TCRdb's copy, which holds only in-frame ones; the method was immunoSEQ multiplex PCR. Of tens of thousands of clones detected, 77% appear once; the ten largest clones hold around 5.1%. To note about this clone: The target antigen is unknown.

The source is a person aged 35-79 years with oral cavity squamous cell carcinoma. J is TRBJ1-2 and V is TRBV29-1; 8 nucleotides agree with TRBD1. The specimen was PBMCs, collected after nivolumab (anti-PD-1) treatment. CDR3 region: CSVEQGAGYGYTF. Written as DNA, the CDR3 is TGCAGCGTTGAGCAGGGGGCTGGCTATGGCTACACCTTC.